This T cell receptor (beta chain) is drawn from a study of regulatory T cells in long-lasting Graves disease. Background on the study: In persistent Graves' disease, antithyroid drugs had been taken for over 5 years and TSH receptor antibodies stayed positive.

Noted time point: persistent/refractory GD, antithyroid drugs over 5 years with positive TRAb. Preparation of the TCR library used RNA extracted from PBMCs. Graves' disease diagnosis used American Thyroid Association guidelines. All patients originated from an endocrinology department located in Xi'an, China. The germline CDR1 and CDR2 sequences are SEHNR and FQNEAQ (reference sequence). Between the trimmed V and J ends, which lost 4 bases and 3 bases, there was a span of 19 bases. The CDR3 runs 16 residues. Sequencing libraries for TCR beta were prepared with iRepertoire HTBI primers and Arm-PCR of CDR3 regions. TCRdb reprocessed the multiplex PCR reads with MiXCR, giving one entry per CDR3 protein. Of some 330,000 distinct CDR3 sequences detected, approximately 25% appear once; the ten largest clones hold approximately 30%. Overall study findings and caveats: Not thyroid tissue but only peripheral blood was studied.

Notes on this clonotype: Its antigen is as yet unknown.

The V and J genes are TRBV7-9 and TRBJ2-7, with D perhaps TRBD1 or TRBD2 (6 bases each). Sequenced material: peripheral blood mononuclear cells (PBMCs), taken when the disease was refractory, from a patient treated with antithyroid drugs. The source of this sequence is a middle-aged woman with Graves disease. CDR3 protein: CASSSRDVEGGYEQYF. The CDR3 region has the DNA TGTGCCAGCAGCTCGAGGGACGTTGAGGGGGGCTACGAGCAGTACTTC.